Each of the 18 T cell receptor beta chains below was sequenced from the same sample in a study of CD8+ T cells in alopecia areata (dated by TCRdb to about 2018). The time point label for this specimen denotes: less than 25 weeks on oral tofacitinib. The treatment or condition label, read with the paper, signifies: oral pan-JAK inhibitor, 5-10 mg twice daily. The library relied on the immunoSEQ multiplex PCR assay. RNA was extracted from all samples and reverse transcribed into cDNA, which served as template for TCR sequencing. TCRdb mirrors the immuneACCESS table, restricted to in-frame sequences. Some clones are absent from its copies; in checked studies, under half trace to an unresolved V gene, and the reason for the others is unknown. The table for this sample lists 150,000 to 200,000 clones; roughly 60% of them were counted only once. Together, the top ten hold 0.95% to 1.1% of the sample. The sample in question was CD4+ T cells sorted from blood, obtained at week 24, from a patient treated with tofacitinib. The receptors shown here come from a human donor with alopecia areata.

V and J are TRBV29-1 and TRBJ1-2, with 9 bases fitting TRBD1. The CDR3 loop spans 16 amino acids. The trim removed 2 bases at V and 2 bases at J, leaving 9 bases unmatched. Germline CDR1 SQVTM, CDR2 ANQGSEA. The CDR3 DNA reads as TGCAGCGTTGAATATCACCCGGGACAGGGCAACTATGGCTACACCTTC. This codes for CSVEYHPGQGNYGYTF. Full variable domain (missing parts from reference TRBV29-1 and TRBJ1-2): SAVISQKPSRDICQRGTSLTIQCQVDSQVTMMFWYRQQPGQSLTLIATANQGSEATYESGFVIDKFPISRPNLTFSTLTVSNMSPEDSSIYLCSVEYHPGQGNYGYTFGSGTRLTVV.

The sample holds one count of this clone. This chain uses TRBV30 with TRBJ1-5; D perhaps matches TRBD1 (5 bases). The CDR3 extends over 15 amino acids. V gave up 2 bases and J gave up 2 bases, with 13 bases separating them. Germline V gene sequence: CDR1 GTSNPN, CDR2 SVGIG (reference sequence). The CDR3 spells CAWSRGSEGNQPQHF. The CDR3 nucleotides are TGTGCCTGGAGTAGGGGCTCGGAGGGCAATCAGCCCCAGCATTTT.

The V and J genes are TRBV15 and TRBJ1-1; a possible D gene is TRBD1 (6 bases). The CDR3 runs 12 residues. The V gene lost 0 bases and the J gene lost 13 bases, with 12 bases spanning the gap. Per germline, CDR1 LNHNV and CDR2 YYDKDF (reference sequence). The chain's CDR3 is CATSRDRKDSFF. The DNA for the CDR3 is TGTGCCACCAGCAGAGATCGCAAGGACAGTTTCTTT. The full variable domain, with the rest looked up from reference TRBV15 and TRBJ1-1, is DAMVIQNPRYQVTQFGKPVTLSCSQTLNHNVMYWYQQKSSQAPKLLFHYYDKDFNNEADTPDNFQSRRPNTSFCFLDIRSPGLGDTAMYLCATSRDRKDSFFGQGTRLTVV.

The CDR3, as DNA: TGTGCCACCAGCAGAGGGAAAGATGGCTACACCTTC. It encodes CATSRGKDGYTF. The gene calls are TRBV15 and TRBJ1-2; D not certain. V lost 1 base and J lost 6, with 6 bases in between. Germline CDR1 reads LNHNV; CDR2 reads YYDKDF (reference sequence). This CDR3 is built from 12 residues. The full variable domain, in which reference TRBV15 and TRBJ1-2 provide the parts outside the CDR3, is DAMVIQNPRYQVTQFGKPVTLSCSQTLNHNVMYWYQQKSSQAPKLLFHYYDKDFNNEADTPDNFQSRRPNTSFCFLDIRSPGLGDTAMYLCATSRGKDGYTFGSGTRLTVV.

This chain links TRBV7-2 with TRBJ2-1; 11 bases agree with TRBD2. Germline V gene lookup returns CDR1 SGHTA and CDR2 FQGNSA. With 4 bases clipped from V and 4 bases from J, the junction kept 6 bases outside the gene matches. The CDR3 has 16 amino acids. For the CDR3, the DNA is TGTGCCAGCAGCTCAGCCCCTAGCGGGGGGTACAATGAGCAGTTCTTC. Its translation: CASSSAPSGGYNEQFF. Complete variable domain (other parts from reference TRBV7-2 and TRBJ2-1): GAGVSQSPSNKVTEKGKDVELRCDPISGHTALYWYRQSLGQGLEFLIYFQGNSAPDKSGLPSDRFSAERTGGSVSTLTIQRTQQEDSAVYLCASSSAPSGGYNEQFFGPGTRLTVL.

This sequence joins TRBV29-1 and TRBJ2-3; D is unclear. The CDR3 sequence is 13 residues long. Looked up from germline, CDR1 is SQVTM and CDR2 is ANQGSEA. Trimming stripped 4 bases from V and 0 bases from J, with 8 bases between. As DNA, the CDR3 is TGCAGCGTTGCATATATTAGCACAGATACGCAGTATTTT. Translated: CSVAYISTDTQYF.

The J gene is TRBJ1-5, the V gene TRBV30; 7 nucleotides agree with TRBD1. Germline-derived CDR1 and CDR2 are GTSNPN and SVGIG (reference sequence). J gave up 0 bases and V 3 bases, and 5 bases lay outside the gene matches. The CDR3 runs 15 residues. The CDR3 spells CAWSPTGISNQPQHF. CDR3 DNA sequence: TGTGCCTGGAGCCCGACAGGGATTAGCAATCAGCCCCAGCATTTT.

The chain employs TRBV27 and TRBJ2-7, with 10 bases identical to TRBD1. The CDR3 length is 16 residues. Germline values: CDR1 MNHEY, CDR2 SMNVEV (reference sequence). J was trimmed by 3 bases and V by 1 base; bases with no gene match: 6. This CDR3 reads CASSLYQGQGIYEQYF. As DNA, the CDR3 is TGTGCCAGCAGTTTATACCAGGGACAGGGGATCTACGAGCAGTACTTC.

V usage is TRBV27 and J usage is TRBJ1-1; 7 bases line up with TRBD1. Germline CDR1 and CDR2: MNHEY and SMNVEV (reference sequence). The CDR3 has 13 amino acids. V lost 6 bases and J lost 10; bases outside the gene matches: 11. The CDR3 region has the DNA TGTGCCAGCAGGCTACAGGGGATGGGTTTAGCTTTCTTT. This encodes CASRLQGMGLAFF.

The chain uses TRBV15 and TRBJ2-7; D is possibly TRBD1 (5 bases). CDR3 size: 16 residues. Germline V gives CDR1 LNHNV, CDR2 YYDKDF (reference sequence). With 1 base removed from V and 2 bases from J, the gap between germline ends came to 15 bases. In DNA form, the CDR3 reads TGTGCCACCAGCAGAGGTGAAACAGGCTGGCCCTACGAGCAGTACTTC. Encoded protein: CATSRGETGWPYEQYF.

In its sample, this clone was seen many times. The chain links TRBV19 to TRBJ2-6; D gene uncertain. CDR1 and CDR2 (germline): LNHDA, SQIVND (reference sequence). This CDR3 comprises 16 residues. Trimming removed 2 bases from V and 1 base from J, with 9 bases in between. CDR3 sequence reads: CASSIMWKSGANVLTF. CDR3 DNA: TGTGCCAGTAGTATAATGTGGAAGTCTGGGGCCAACGTCCTGACTTTC.

The chain couples TRBV29-1 to TRBJ1-4; D is undetermined. This CDR3 has 13 residues. Germline CDR1 SQVTM, CDR2 ANQGSEA. V lost 5 bases to trimming and J lost 5 bases, with 12 bases between them. CDR3 in DNA: TGCAGCGTTAAACGACTGACGAATGAAAAACTGTTTTTT. Translation: CSVKRLTNEKLFF.

The chain has TRBV7-9 and TRBJ2-5, with a weak D call TRBD2 (5 bases). The CDR3 has 15 residues. Germline values: CDR1 SEHNR, CDR2 FQNEAQ (reference sequence). V was trimmed by 0 bases and J by 5 bases, leaving 13 bases between them. The CDR3 loop is CASSLARTGGETQYF. As DNA, the CDR3 is TGTGCCAGCAGCTTAGCGAGGACCGGCGGGGAGACCCAGTACTTC.

This clone was found once. The J gene is TRBJ1-5, the V gene TRBV30; TRBD1 matches at 9 bases. The junction had 9 bases not matched to a gene; V was cut back by 2 bases and J by 7 bases. CDR1 and CDR2 (germline): GTSNPN, SVGIG (reference sequence). This CDR3 is 15 amino acids long. The CDR3: CAWSYNGQGNQPQHF. The CDR3 region has the DNA TGTGCCTGGAGTTACAATGGACAGGGGAACCAGCCCCAGCATTTT.

V usage is TRBV6-5 and J usage is TRBJ1-2; D may be TRBD1 (6 bases). Germline loops: CDR1 MNHEY, CDR2 SVGAGI. Trimming left V 5 bases short and J 9 bases short, with 13 bases between. The CDR3 is 12 amino acids. In nucleotides, the CDR3 is TGTGCCAGCAGTCCGACAGGAGGCCGCTACACCTTC. This encodes CASSPTGGRYTF.

This chain's CDR3 is CASSTEGGIGGREQYF. The CDR3 DNA is TGTGCCAGCAGCACAGAAGGGGGGATAGGGGGCCGCGAGCAGTACTTC. The chain carries TRBV11-3 and TRBJ2-7; tentatively, D is TRBD1 (7 bases). Trimming stripped 5 bases from V and 6 bases from J, with 23 bases between. Germline V lookup: CDR1 SGHNT, CDR2 YENEEA. The CDR3 has 16 amino acids.

The chain uses TRBV5-1 and TRBJ2-7, with a tentative D call TRBD2 (5 bases). CDR3 size: 15 residues. V was trimmed by 1 base and J by 7 bases, leaving 18 bases between them. Germline V CDR1 and CDR2: SGHRS, YFSETQ. The CDR3 nucleotides are TGCGCCAGCAGCTTGACTGGGAAAGGTTCGGGAGAGCAGTACTTC. Its translation is CASSLTGKGSGEQYF.

This sequence joins TRBV5-6 and TRBJ1-2; the D gene is possibly TRBD1 (5 bases). V shed 0 bases and J shed 2 bases, with 14 bases lying between them. Germline loops: CDR1 SGHDT, CDR2 YYEEEE. This CDR3 spans 16 amino acids. CDR3 region: CASSLDREGRNYGYTF. The CDR3 DNA reads TGTGCCAGCAGCTTGGATCGTGAGGGGCGAAACTATGGCTACACCTTC.